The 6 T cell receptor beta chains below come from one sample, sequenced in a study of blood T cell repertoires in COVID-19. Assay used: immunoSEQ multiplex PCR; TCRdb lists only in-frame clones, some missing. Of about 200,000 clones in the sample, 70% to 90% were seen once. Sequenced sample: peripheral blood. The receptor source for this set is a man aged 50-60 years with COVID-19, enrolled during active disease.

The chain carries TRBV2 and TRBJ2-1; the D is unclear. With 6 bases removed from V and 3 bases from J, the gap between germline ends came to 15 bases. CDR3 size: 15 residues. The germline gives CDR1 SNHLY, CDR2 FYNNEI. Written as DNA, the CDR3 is TGTGCCAGCAGGTTTCGGCAGGTGGACTACAATGAGCAGTTCTTC. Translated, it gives CASRFRQVDYNEQFF.

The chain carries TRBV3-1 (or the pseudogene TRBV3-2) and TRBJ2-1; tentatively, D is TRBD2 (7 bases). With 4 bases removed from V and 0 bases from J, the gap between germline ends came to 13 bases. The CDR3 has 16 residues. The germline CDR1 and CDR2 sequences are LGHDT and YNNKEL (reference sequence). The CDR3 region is CASSRRGATSYNEQFF. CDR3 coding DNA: TGTGCCAGCAGCCGTCGGGGGGCCACCTCCTACAATGAGCAGTTCTTC.

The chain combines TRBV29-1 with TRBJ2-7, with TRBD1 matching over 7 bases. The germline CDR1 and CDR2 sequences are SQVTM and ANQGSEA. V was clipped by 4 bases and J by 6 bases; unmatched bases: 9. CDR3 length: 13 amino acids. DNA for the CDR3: TGCAGCGTTGTCGGGCAGGGGGTGGGCGAGCAGTACTTC. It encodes CSVVGQGVGEQYF.

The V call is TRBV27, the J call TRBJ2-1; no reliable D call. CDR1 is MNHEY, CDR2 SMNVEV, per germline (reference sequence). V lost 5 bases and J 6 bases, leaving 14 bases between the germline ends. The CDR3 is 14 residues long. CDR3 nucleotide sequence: TGTGCCAGCAGTCAAGTAGTGAGTGTCAATGAGCAGTTCTTC. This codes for CASSQVVSVNEQFF.

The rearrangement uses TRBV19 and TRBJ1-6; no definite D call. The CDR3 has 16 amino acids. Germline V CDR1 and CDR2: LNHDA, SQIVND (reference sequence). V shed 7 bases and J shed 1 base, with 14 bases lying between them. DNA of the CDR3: TGTGCCAGTACCGTAGGGCGGGCGTCCTATAATTCACCCCTCCACTTT. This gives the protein CASTVGRASYNSPLHF.

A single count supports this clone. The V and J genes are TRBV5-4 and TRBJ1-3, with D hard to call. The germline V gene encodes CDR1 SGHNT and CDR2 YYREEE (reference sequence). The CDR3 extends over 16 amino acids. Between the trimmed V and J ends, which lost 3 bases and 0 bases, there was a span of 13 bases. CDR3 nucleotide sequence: TGTGCCAGCAGCTCGTCACAGATCAACTCTGGAAACACCATATATTTT. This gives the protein CASSSSQINSGNTIYF.